This T cell receptor beta chain derives from a study of CD8+ T cells in alopecia areata (dated by TCRdb to the late 2010s). For the wider study: The treated patients, all with moderate-to-severe alopecia areata, were enrolled in an open-label pilot trial of oral tofacitinib given at 5 to 10 mg twice daily. High-throughput TCRbeta sequencing was used to examine T cell clonal expansion in alopecia areata in both the C3H/HeJ mouse model and human patients. Tofacitinib was administered for 6 to 18 months, and 6 months of follow-up off drug were then conducted to assess delayed response and recurrence. In humans, TCRbeta sequencing was performed on scalp tissue and on sorted CD4+ and CD8+ peripheral blood T cells from healthy controls and from patients with patchy or totalis/universalis alopecia areata. TCRbeta CDR3 regions were amplified by immunoSEQ multiplex PCR with 35 Vbeta forward and 13 Jbeta reverse primers. RNA was extracted with the PAXgene miRNA kit for fixed scalp, the miRNeasy kit for PBMCs, and the RNeasy kit for mouse skin. Biopsies were taken from tofacitinib-treated patients at baseline and again at 4 and 24 weeks into treatment, and several of those patients also had a later scalp biopsy. Scalp clonality was compared across normal scalp (n=4), patchy alopecia areata scalp (n=8), and alopecia totalis/universalis scalp (n=8). Study-wide findings and limitations: Lesional scalp, especially in alopecia totalis/universalis, showed higher clonality and more expanded CD8+ clones than normal scalp, suggesting antigenic drive. Compared with mice, TCR sequences shared between patients were less clear, possibly partly because of HLA diversity across the patient population. Unlike mouse skin, where gammadelta T cells dominate, normal human skin contains resident alphabeta T cells that get sequenced too, which complicates analysis of the scalp TCR repertoire.

The library was built by means of the immunoSEQ multiplex PCR assay. For TCR sequencing, RNA was extracted from every sample and reverse transcribed into cDNA to serve as template. First-strand cDNA was synthesized using SuperScript III with a 2:1 mix of oligo-dT and random hexamers. A synthetic immune receptor repertoire was used to measure amplification bias, and any remaining bias was corrected computationally. Per the authors' processing: After raw reads were preprocessed to remove errors, the CDR3 was defined following IMGT conventions as running from the conserved cysteine to phenylalanine. Clonality was computed as 1 minus the Shannon entropy, with the entropy normalized by log2 of the number of productive unique TCRs. CD4 or CD8 identity of scalp clones was inferred by cross-referencing scalp TCRbeta sequences with sorted blood CD4 and CD8 repertoires. Not all clones reach the TCRdb copy of this immuneACCESS table, which keeps in-frame sequences only. Checked studies attribute under half of the gap to unresolved V genes and leave the rest unexplained. V and J calls and clone size are as listed in that table; D and trimming were resolved from the DNA. Across this sample there are more than 90,000 clones, with roughly two fifths seen only once. The top ten constitute 3% to 3.5% of the sample.

Details on this clone: What antigen it recognizes has not been identified. The sample holds no much larger clone one base away, and base qualities are not on file.

From cysteine to phenylalanine, the CDR3 is 13 amino acids long. The kept DNA is CDR3 alone, 39 bases in frame from the first base. Via the germline V gene, CDR1 is SQVTM and CDR2 ANQGSEA. V is shortened by 3 bases, J by 6 bases, and the region joining them spans 14 bases. From alopecia areata patients, peripheral blood was collected along with lesional scalp punch biopsies. After PBMCs were isolated by density centrifugation and stained for CD3, CD4 and CD8, a FACSAria was used to sort CD4+ and CD8+ T cells. In this chain, TRBV29-1 is recombined with TRBJ2-5; a tentative D match to TRBD2 spans 5 bases. The clonotype comes from a human donor with alopecia areata. Material for sequencing was CD4+ T cells sorted from blood. The base sequence is TGCAGCGTTGATTGGGCTAGCCTAAAGACCCAGTACTTC. Its product reads: CSVDWASLKTQYF.